Listed below are T cell receptor beta chains from one sample, sequenced in a study of vaccination and CD4 T cells after COVID-19. TCRdb itself ran the PCR reads through MiXCR, one entry per CDR3 protein. The table records approximately 18,000 distinct CDR3 sequences, roughly 40% of them present only once. These TCRs' antigens remain unknown. Sequencing used CD4+ T cells from blood, cultured in vitro, obtained about 7 months after SARS-CoV-2 vaccination. Receptors were obtained from a human donor who had recovered from COVID-19. Each CDR3 is given with its conserved first and last residue. The order of the fields is D gene, J gene, V gene, clone size, CDR3 DNA, CDR3 protein. The D gene is left open where the match is weak. Not every row has a clone size; where given, it reads once, few, many or a size class.

D: TRBD1
J: TRBJ1-5
V: TRBV18
size: once
DNA: TGTGCCGGCTCACAGGACAGGTCTCAGCCCCAGCATTTT
CDR3: CAGSQDRSQPQHF

D: .
J: TRBJ2-1
V: TRBV19
size: .
DNA: TGTGCCAGTATGCGGGGTAGCTTCAATGAGCAGTTCTTC
CDR3: CASMRGSFNEQFF

D: .
J: TRBJ1-5
V: TRBV12-3/TRBV12-4
size: .
DNA: TGTGCCAGCAGTTTGTCAGGGGATCAGCCCCAGCATTTT
CDR3: CASSLSGDQPQHF

D: .
J: TRBJ1-1
V: TRBV7-9
size: .
DNA: TGTGCCAGCAGCCCCCTTTGGAAGACTGAAGCTTTCTTT
CDR3: CASSPLWKTEAFF

D: .
J: TRBJ2-1
V: TRBV7-3
size: .
DNA: TGTGCCAGCAGCTTATCTCCGGCCATGGGGAACAATGAGCAGTTCTTC
CDR3: CASSLSPAMGNNEQFF

D: .
J: TRBJ1-2
V: TRBV7-9
size: .
DNA: TGTGCCAGCAGCCCCCTGGCCGGGGTCTATGGCTACACCTTC
CDR3: CASSPLAGVYGYTF

D: .
J: TRBJ1-2
V: TRBV7-8
size: medium-sized
DNA: TGTGCCAGCAGCTTAGGGGGACATTCCTTCTATGGCTACACCTTC
CDR3: CASSLGGHSFYGYTF

D: .
J: TRBJ2-1
V: TRBV6-1
size: few
DNA: TGTGCCAGCAGTGAAACTACCCCTGGTTCGGATGAGCAGTTCTTC
CDR3: CASSETTPGSDEQFF

D: .
J: TRBJ2-3
V: TRBV15
size: few
DNA: TGTGCCACCAGCAGAGATAAGGTTTTGGCAGATACGCAGTATTTT
CDR3: CATSRDKVLADTQYF

D: TRBD1
J: TRBJ2-5
V: TRBV20-1
size: few
DNA: TGCAGTGCTCCTCAGGGGGCCGCAGAGACCCAGTACTTC
CDR3: CSAPQGAAETQYF

D: .
J: TRBJ1-1
V: TRBV6-1
size: few
DNA: TGTGCCAGCAGCGAGGGCGGGGGGAACACTGAAGCTTTCTTT
CDR3: CASSEGGGNTEAFF

D: .
J: TRBJ2-3
V: TRBV7-6
size: once
DNA: TGTGCCAGCAGCTTAGGGGCCCCAGCGGGCGGTGATACGCAGTATTTT
CDR3: CASSLGAPAGGDTQYF

D: .
J: TRBJ2-7
V: TRBV19
size: .
DNA: TGTGCCAGTAGTCCCAGGGACTTCCTCTCCTACGAGCAGTACTTC
CDR3: CASSPRDFLSYEQYF

D: TRBD1
J: TRBJ2-1
V: TRBV7-2
size: .
DNA: TGTGCCAGCAGCCAAGGGACAGCTTACAATGAGCAGTTCTTC
CDR3: CASSQGTAYNEQFF

D: .
J: TRBJ2-7
V: TRBV6-5
size: .
DNA: TGTGCCAGCAGTTCCCTTCGGGGGACGCGGGAGCAGTACTTC
CDR3: CASSSLRGTREQYF

D: .
J: TRBJ2-5
V: TRBV11-2
size: .
DNA: TGTGCCAGCAGCTTAGGGTACCGAGAGACCCAGTACTTC
CDR3: CASSLGYRETQYF

D: .
J: TRBJ1-5
V: TRBV6-1
size: few
DNA: TGTGCCAGCAGGTGGGTCAGGAAGCAGCCCCAGCATTTT
CDR3: CASRWVRKQPQHF

D: TRBD1
J: TRBJ1-5
V: TRBV18
size: few
DNA: TGTGCCAGCTCACTTGGGACAGGGGAAGCGCCCCAGCATTTT
CDR3: CASSLGTGEAPQHF

D: .
J: TRBJ2-5
V: TRBV20-1
size: .
DNA: TGCAGTGCTAGTGATTCTTCGCGGGGTCAAGAGACCCAGTACTTC
CDR3: CSASDSSRGQETQYF

D: TRBD1
J: TRBJ2-3
V: TRBV7-2
size: .
DNA: TGTGCCAGCAGTAGAGGCCGGTTTCTAGCGACAGGGGGGGATACGCAGTATTTT
CDR3: CASSRGRFLATGGDTQYF

D: TRBD1
J: TRBJ1-5
V: TRBV2
size: .
DNA: TGTGCCAGCAGTGTTGGGACAGACCGAAATCAGCCCCAGCATTTT
CDR3: CASSVGTDRNQPQHF

D: .
J: TRBJ1-5
V: TRBV6-1
size: few
DNA: TGTGCCAGCAGTGAGTATACAGGGTCGGGACAGCCCCAGCATTTT
CDR3: CASSEYTGSGQPQHF

D: TRBD1
J: TRBJ1-1
V: TRBV20-1
size: .
DNA: TGCAGTGCTACCGAGGGGGCGGAAACTGAAGCTTTCTTT
CDR3: CSATEGAETEAFF

D: TRBD1
J: TRBJ1-2
V: TRBV25-1
size: few
DNA: TGTGCCAGCAGTACGGACAGGGCGCATGGCTACACCTTC
CDR3: CASSTDRAHGYTF

D: TRBD1
J: TRBJ2-3
V: TRBV7-2
size: .
DNA: TGTGCCAGCAGCCTGGGACAGGTAACAGATACGCAGTATTTT
CDR3: CASSLGQVTDTQYF

D: TRBD2
J: TRBJ2-3
V: TRBV18
size: .
DNA: TGTGCCAGCTCACATAGCGGGAGTTCAGATACGCAGTATTTT
CDR3: CASSHSGSSDTQYF

D: .
J: TRBJ1-1
V: TRBV6-1
size: few
DNA: TGTGCCAGCAGACCTAGGACAGATGTGAACACTGAAGCTTTCTTT
CDR3: CASRPRTDVNTEAFF

D: .
J: TRBJ1-2
V: TRBV6-5
size: few
DNA: TGTGCCAGCAGTTACGCTCCGGGACACCTACTGTCCTTC
CDR3: CASSYAPGHLLSF

D: .
J: TRBJ2-5
V: TRBV7-5
size: .
DNA: .
CDR3: CISVPEAPTPRGTGETQYF

D: .
J: TRBJ2-3
V: TRBV7-2
size: few
DNA: TGTGCCAGCAGCTTAGATCCGGCAGATACGCAGTATTTT
CDR3: CASSLDPADTQYF